The 18 T cell receptor beta chains below come from one sample, sequenced in a study of T cell responses to AZD1222 COVID-19 vaccine. Libraries were prepared by immunoSEQ multiplex PCR; TCRdb keeps only in-frame clonotypes and omits some of them. Of about 160,000 clones detected, roughly 90% appear once; the ten largest clones hold approximately 3.4%. The sequenced sample was peripheral blood, obtained 28 days after the second AZD1222 dose. These receptors all come from an adult who received the AZD1222 COVID-19 vaccine.

The rearrangement joins TRBV5-1 to TRBJ2-2; D unclear. Per germline, CDR1 SGHRS and CDR2 YFSETQ. The CDR3 has 15 amino acids. The V gene lost 1 base and the J gene lost 3 bases, with 10 bases spanning the gap. The CDR3, as DNA: TGCGCCAGCAGCTTGCGAGACCATTACACCGGGGAGCTGTTTTTT. Its translation: CASSLRDHYTGELFF.

The genes are TRBV5-1 and TRBJ2-5; D not resolved. The V end lost 0 bases, the J end lost 5 bases, and 8 bases lay between the germline ends. Germline V gene sequence: CDR1 SGHRS, CDR2 YFSETQ. The CDR3 consists of 13 residues. CDR3 in DNA: TGCGCCAGCAGCTTGGGGGCGTGGGAGACCCAGTACTTC. Amino acids: CASSLGAWETQYF.

The chain employs TRBV7-2 and TRBJ1-1, with 8 bases identical to TRBD1. The V gene's germline CDR1 is SGHTA and CDR2 FQGNSA. The J segment lost 6 bases and the V segment lost 1 base, leaving 7 bases of the junction unmatched. This CDR3 has 15 residues. Written as DNA, the CDR3 is TGTGCCAGCAGCTTAGGACAGGGGAGGTTGTCTGAAGCTTTCTTT. It encodes CASSLGQGRLSEAFF.

This sequence joins TRBV6-5 and TRBJ1-6, with D unclear. The CDR3 consists of 15 residues. The V end was cut by 3 bases, the J end by 6 bases, with 12 bases between. Germline CDR1 is MNHEY and CDR2 is SVGAGI. CDR3: CASSYSGGRNSPLHF. As DNA, the CDR3 is TGTGCCAGCAGTTATTCAGGAGGGCGTAATTCACCCCTCCACTTT.

The rearrangement uses TRBV18 and TRBJ2-3, with a tentative D call TRBD2 (5 bases). CDR3 length equals 13 residues. Trimming shortened V by 2 bases and J by 10 bases, and 13 bases separated the two germline ends. Germline V gene data show CDR1 as KGHSH and CDR2 as LQKENI. The CDR3 bases are TGTGCCAGCTCACCAAACAAGGAGGCTCCGCAGTATTTT. Translated: CASSPNKEAPQYF. Variable domain in full (rest from reference TRBV18 and TRBJ2-3): NAGVMQNPRHLVRRRGQEARLRCSPMKGHSHVYWYRQLPEEGLKFMVYLQKENIIDESGMPKERFSAEFPKEGPSILRIQQVVRGDSAAYFCASSPNKEAPQYFGPGTRLTVL.

The CDR3 DNA reads TGCAGCGCTGCCGGACCCAACTATGGCTACACCTTC. Translated, it gives CSAAGPNYGYTF. The chain combines TRBV29-1 with TRBJ1-2; D is ambiguous. The germline CDR1 and CDR2 sequences are SQVTM and ANQGSEA. Trimming removed 7 bases at V and 2 bases at J, with 11 bases between. The CDR3 covers 12 residues.

This clone was seen once. V usage is TRBV5-1 and J usage is TRBJ1-1, with D uncertain. The CDR3 contains 15 residues. The germline V and J ends were trimmed by 6 bases and 0 bases, with 15 bases remaining between them. Germline V CDR1 and CDR2: SGHRS, YFSETQ. The CDR3 sequence: CASKGSPDMNTEAFF. DNA of the CDR3: TGCGCCAGCAAAGGCAGTCCAGATATGAACACTGAAGCTTTCTTT.

This chain uses TRBV6-2 or TRBV6-3 with TRBJ1-2, with a possible D match to TRBD1 (6 bases). There are 16 residues in the CDR3. Germline assignment: CDR1 MNHEY and CDR2 SVGEGT. Trimming left V 5 bases short and J 8 bases short, with 24 bases between. This CDR3 is CASSGKNRDPLLGYTF. CDR3 coding DNA: TGTGCCAGCAGTGGCAAAAACAGGGATCCCCTACTCGGCTACACCTTC.

The V gene is TRBV7-9, the J gene TRBJ1-6, with TRBD1 identical over 7 bases. The CDR3 is made up of 14 amino acids. Germline CDR1 and CDR2: SEHNR and FQNEAQ (reference sequence). V trimming: 1 base; J trimming: 10 bases; junction bases outside the gene matches: 4. The CDR3 here is CASSLGQGGSPLHF. Written as DNA, the CDR3 is TGTGCCAGCAGCTTAGGACAGGGCGGATCACCCCTCCACTTT.

This clone was seen just once. The genes are TRBV28 and TRBJ2-7, with D perhaps TRBD1 (6 bases). Per germline, CDR1 MDHEN and CDR2 SYDVKM. The ends were cut back, 4 bases at V and 4 bases at J, with 14 bases in the middle. CDR3 length: 14 residues. The CDR3 sequence is CASSSPGARYEQYF. The CDR3 nucleotides read TGTGCCAGCAGTTCCCCAGGGGCTCGGTACGAGCAGTACTTC.

CDR3 nucleotide sequence: TGTGCCAGCAGTTGGGGGGCGAACACTGAAGCTTTCTTT. Its translation: CASSWGANTEAFF. This chain uses TRBV27 with TRBJ1-1, with a weak D call TRBD1 (6 bases). This CDR3 region has 13 residues. Germline CDR1 is MNHEY and CDR2 is SMNVEV (reference sequence). Trimming took 4 bases from V and 1 from J, leaving 7 bases between them.

This clone has a single count. The rearrangement links TRBV7-2 to TRBJ2-1; D may be TRBD1 (5 bases). CDR3 length equals 15 residues. Germline V lookup: CDR1 SGHTA, CDR2 FQGNSA. V was clipped by 5 bases and J by 5 bases, with 16 bases between them. For the CDR3, the DNA is TGTGCCAGCAGCCCTATCCCTAGACAGCACAATGAGCAGTTCTTC. It codes for CASSPIPRQHNEQFF. Complete variable domain (other parts from reference TRBV7-2 and TRBJ2-1): GAGVSQSPSNKVTEKGKDVELRCDPISGHTALYWYRQSLGQGLEFLIYFQGNSAPDKSGLPSDRFSAERTGGSVSTLTIQRTQQEDSAVYLCASSPIPRQHNEQFFGPGTRLTVL.

This clone occurred once. This rearrangement joins TRBV28 to TRBJ1-4, with 7 bases lining up with TRBD1. There are 14 residues in the CDR3. Unmatched junction bases numbered 8, after V lost 5 bases and J lost 8 bases. Looked up from germline, CDR1 is MDHEN and CDR2 is SYDVKM. The chain's CDR3 is CASSQQGRREKLFF. The CDR3 region has the DNA TGTGCCAGCAGTCAACAGGGGAGGAGAGAAAAACTGTTTTTT.

V is TRBV28 and J is TRBJ1-2, with D possibly matching TRBD1 (6 bases). The germline gives CDR1 MDHEN, CDR2 SYDVKM. This CDR3 spans 12 amino acids. The V end was cut by 4 bases, the J end by 8 bases, with 11 bases between. CDR3: CASSSYRVGYTF. The CDR3 DNA reads as TGTGCCAGCAGTTCGTACAGGGTCGGCTACACCTTC.

V usage is TRBV3-1 (or the pseudogene TRBV3-2) and J usage is TRBJ1-1, with D uncertain. V lost 1 base and J 1 base, leaving 4 bases between the germline ends. The CDR3 is 13 amino acids. Germline CDR1 LGHDT, CDR2 YNNKEL (reference sequence). CDR3 amino acids: CASSQVQNTEAFF. CDR3 nucleotides: TGTGCCAGCAGCCAAGTGCAGAACACTGAAGCTTTCTTT.

This sequence joins TRBV28 and TRBJ1-2, with TRBD1 matching 8 bases. Germline trimming cut 5 bases from V and 3 bases from J; bases unmatched to any gene: 5. The germline V gene has CDR1 MDHEN and CDR2 SYDVKM. The CDR3 loop spans 14 amino acids. CDR3 residues: CASSAGTGYYGYTF. In nucleotides, the CDR3 is TGTGCCAGCAGTGCCGGGACAGGATACTATGGCTACACCTTC.

The gene calls are TRBV10-2 and TRBJ2-1; D gene ambiguous. The CDR3 covers 14 residues. The V gene's germline CDR1 is WSHSY and CDR2 SAAADI. V was cut by 0 bases and J by 4 bases, with 7 bases left in between. The CDR3: CASSESSGYNEQFF. The CDR3 DNA sequence: TGCGCCAGCAGTGAGTCGTCAGGTTACAATGAGCAGTTCTTC.

Concerning this clone itself: The junction and the germline gene differ at one end; a read error may be behind it. The chain employs TRBV19 and TRBJ2-3; weak D call: TRBD2 (6 bases). Germline V gene sequence: CDR1 LNHDA, CDR2 SQIVND (reference sequence). The CDR3 length is 13 residues. The CDR3 region has the DNA TGTGCCAGCAGTAGCGGAGCCACAGATACGCAGTATTTT. The encoded protein is CASSSGATDTQYF.